The 27 T cell receptor beta chains below come from one sample, sequenced in a study of patients and donors after allogeneic stem cell transplantation. TCRdb processed the RT-PCR reads anew with MiXCR; each CDR3 protein has one entry. The sample shows approximately 220,000 distinct CDR3 sequences, around two fifths of them seen only once. What was sequenced was blood, either unsorted or a sorted T cell fraction (not recorded which). These receptors came from a human donor who was either an allogeneic HSCT recipient or a stem cell or donor lymphocyte infusion donor (not recorded which). It is not recorded whose cells these are; they may come from a transplant donor.

The chain links TRBV5-1 to TRBJ1-1, with TRBD1 as a possible D gene (6 bases). The germline V and J ends were trimmed by 6 bases and 5 bases, with 20 bases remaining between them. CDR1 and CDR2 from the germline V gene are SGHRS and YFSETQ. CDR3 size: 15 residues. The CDR3, as DNA: TGCGCCAGCAATAGGGCAGGGGATTCGGGGACTGAAGCTTTCTTT. It encodes CASNRAGDSGTEAFF.

The chain has TRBV3-1 and TRBJ2-2; D unclear. With 1 base removed from V and 4 bases from J, the gap between germline ends came to 4 bases. Looked up from germline, CDR1 is LGHDT and CDR2 is YNNKEL (reference sequence). The CDR3 has 13 amino acids. CDR3 coding DNA: TGTGCCAGCAGCCAAGGAGGCACCGGGGAGCTGTTTTTT. Its translation is CASSQGGTGELFF.

This clonotype has just a few counts. The chain couples TRBV5-1 to TRBJ1-2; 9 bases map to TRBD1. Germline loops: CDR1 SGHRS, CDR2 YFSETQ. The length of the CDR3 is 15 residues. The V segment lost 4 bases and the J segment 3 bases; nucleotides outside the gene matches: 7. In DNA form, the CDR3 reads TGCGCCAGCAGCCTCCAGACAGGGGGGGACTATGGCTACACCTTC. This sequence encodes CASSLQTGGDYGYTF.

In its sample, this clonotype was seen a few times. The V gene is TRBV5-1, the J gene TRBJ1-5; D uncertain. This CDR3 has 14 amino acids. The ends were cut back, 1 base at V and 3 bases at J, with 8 bases in the middle. The germline V gene encodes CDR1 SGHRS and CDR2 YFSETQ. The CDR3 DNA sequence: TGCGCCAGCAGCTTGAACGGATTCAATCAGCCCCAGCATTTT. This encodes CASSLNGFNQPQHF. The complete variable domain, with remaining parts taken from reference TRBV5-1 and TRBJ1-5, reads KAGVTQTPRYLIKTRGQQVTLSCSPISGHRSVSWYQQTPGQGLQFLFEYFSETQRNKGNFPGRFSGRQFSNSRSEMNVSTLELGDSALYLCASSLNGFNQPQHFGDGTRLSIL.

J is TRBJ1-1 and V is TRBV6-6; TRBD1 matches at 8 bases. The ends lost 6 bases at V and 0 bases at J; junction bases unmatched: 6. CDR1 and CDR2 from the germline V gene are MNHNY and SVGAGI (reference sequence). This CDR3 contains 15 residues. CDR3 sequence (DNA): TGTGCCAGCAGCTATGACAGGGGACTGAACACTGAAGCTTTCTTT. Translated: CASSYDRGLNTEAFF.

A note on this clonotype: The junction departs from the called germline gene at one end, perhaps through a read error. The chain recombines TRBV29-1 with TRBJ2-7; the D gene is possibly TRBD1 (6 bases). In germline, CDR1 is SQVTM, CDR2 ANQGSEA. The CDR3 has 14 residues. CDR3 in amino acids: CSVIGQLPSYERYF. The CDR3 DNA sequence: TGCAGCGTTATTGGACAGCTACCCTCCTACGAGCGGTACTTC.

The CDR3 bases are TGCAGTGCTAGACCCCGGACAGGGTGGAAGGGCACTGAAGCTTTCTTT. Protein sequence: CSARPRTGWKGTEAFF. This sequence joins TRBV20-1 and TRBJ1-1; TRBD1 matches 8 bases. The CDR3 is 16 residues long. The V segment lost 2 bases and the J segment 4 bases; nucleotides outside the gene matches: 12. Germline V gene data show CDR1 as DFQATT and CDR2 as SNEGSKA (reference sequence).

This clonotype was observed a handful of times. The V and J genes are TRBV20-1 and TRBJ2-7; 9 positions agree with TRBD1. This CDR3 contains 13 residues. CDR1 is DFQATT, CDR2 SNEGSKA, per germline (reference sequence). In DNA, the CDR3 is TGCAGCTCGCCTCCCGGGACAGGGAGGGAGCAGTACTTC. This translates into CSSPPGTGREQYF.

This clonotype has just a few counts. The rearrangement links TRBV20-1 to TRBJ2-7; a possible D gene is TRBD1 (5 bases). V lost 6 bases to trimming and J lost 5 bases, with 17 bases between them. CDR1 and CDR2 from the germline V gene are DFQATT and SNEGSKA (reference sequence). CDR3 size: 13 residues. The CDR3 DNA reads as TGCAGTGCCACACCCTTCAGGGCCGACGAGCAGTACTTC. It translates to CSATPFRADEQYF.

This clonotype was recorded a few times. The chain uses TRBV5-5 and TRBJ1-1; 7 nucleotides match TRBD1. The CDR3 spans 13 residues. The germline V gene encodes CDR1 SGHKS and CDR2 YYEKEE (reference sequence). Unmatched junction bases numbered 3, after V lost 3 bases and J lost 4 bases. The CDR3 region is CASSWDSATEAFF. The CDR3 nucleotides are TGTGCCAGCAGCTGGGACAGTGCCACTGAAGCTTTCTTT.

The V call is TRBV5-1, the J call TRBJ1-1, with 9 bases matching TRBD1. The J segment lost 1 base and the V segment lost 9 bases, leaving 10 bases of the junction unmatched. Germline V gives CDR1 SGHRS, CDR2 YFSETQ. This CDR3 is 15 amino acids long. The CDR3 spells CATRPGQGRNTEAFF. Written as DNA, the CDR3 is TGCGCCACCAGACCCGGACAGGGGCGGAACACTGAAGCTTTCTTT. The full variable domain, completed using reference TRBV5-1 and TRBJ1-1, is KAGVTQTPRYLIKTRGQQVTLSCSPISGHRSVSWYQQTPGQGLQFLFEYFSETQRNKGNFPGRFSGRQFSNSRSEMNVSTLELGDSALYLCATRPGQGRNTEAFFGQGTRLTVV.

This clonotype has a handful of counts. The chain has TRBV27 and TRBJ2-1, with D possibly TRBD1 on 5 matching bases. The V gene's germline CDR1 is MNHEY and CDR2 SMNVEV (reference sequence). V dropped 2 bases and J dropped 8 bases, with 7 bases sitting between them. The CDR3 spans 12 residues. CDR3 coding DNA: TGTGCCAGCAGTTTAATAGGGGATGAGCAGTTCTTC. It encodes CASSLIGDEQFF.

This clonotype was found many times. The rearrangement links TRBV12-3 or TRBV12-4 to TRBJ1-1, with D perhaps TRBD1 (5 bases). The CDR3 is 14 residues long. Trimming took 1 base from V and 3 from J, leaving 9 bases between them. The DNA for the CDR3 is TGTGCCAGCAGTTTAGTGGGGGGTCACACTGAAGCTTTCTTT. This codes for CASSLVGGHTEAFF.

This clonotype was counted a few times. This chain connects TRBV5-6 to TRBJ1-6, with D perhaps matching TRBD1 (5 bases). Trimming took off 2 bases at V and 9 bases at J, with 12 bases between the two ends. The length of the CDR3 is 14 residues. Germline assignment: CDR1 SGHDT and CDR2 YYEEEE. This CDR3 reads CASSLLTGGSPLHF. The CDR3 bases are TGTGCCAGCAGCTTACTTACAGGTGGTTCACCCCTCCACTTT.

The CDR3 DNA reads TGCAGCGTTGAACGCCAGATGATCACTGAAGCTTTCTTT. It codes for CSVERQMITEAFF. The chain recombines TRBV29-1 with TRBJ1-1; D unclear. This CDR3 region has 13 residues. Germline V lookup: CDR1 SQVTM, CDR2 ANQGSEA. The V end was cut by 2 bases, the J end by 4 bases, with 11 bases between.

The CDR3: CASSLWDRNGYTF. The CDR3 DNA follows: TGTGCCAGCAGTTTGTGGGACAGGAATGGCTACACCTTC. The chain has TRBV12-3 or TRBV12-4 and TRBJ1-2; 8 bases map to TRBD1. Trimming took 3 bases from V and 6 from J; bases not matched to a gene: 3. The CDR3 covers 13 residues.

Points on this clonotype: An end of the junction differs from the germline gene, which may be a read error. The chain carries TRBV6-5 and TRBJ2-1; 7 bases map to TRBD1. The CDR3 consists of 16 residues. From germline, CDR1 is MNHEY and CDR2 SVGAGI. The CDR3 is CAGSPLTGELRNEQFF. In DNA, the CDR3 is TGTGCCGGCAGTCCCCTAACAGGGGAACTAAGGAATGAGCAGTTCTTC.

The chain uses TRBV5-1 and TRBJ2-1; 10 bases map to TRBD2. CDR1 is SGHRS and CDR2 is YFSETQ in the germline V gene. The CDR3 has 15 residues. Unmatched junction bases numbered 10, after V lost 4 bases and J lost 9 bases. CDR3 loop: CASSILAGAPGEQFF. The CDR3 bases are TGCGCCAGCAGCATTCTAGCGGGGGCGCCTGGTGAGCAGTTCTTC.

The rearrangement uses TRBV5-1 and TRBJ1-1; D gene unclear. Germline V gene sequence: CDR1 SGHRS, CDR2 YFSETQ. This CDR3 comprises 14 residues. Trimming stripped 4 bases from V and 5 bases from J, with 15 bases between. The CDR3, as DNA: TGCGCCAGCAGCGGAGGACTCGGTAGGACTGAAGCTTTCTTT. Translating it yields CASSGGLGRTEAFF.

This clonotype showed up just a few times. V and J are TRBV5-1 and TRBJ2-7; weak D call: TRBD1 (5 bases). V shed 1 base and J shed 3 bases, with 8 bases lying between them. The CDR3 is 13 residues long. Germline V gene sequence: CDR1 SGHRS, CDR2 YFSETQ. The CDR3 bases are TGCGCCAGCAGCTTGAACAGGTTCTACGAGCAGTACTTC. Protein product: CASSLNRFYEQYF.

In its sample, this clonotype was seen a few times. The chain uses TRBV12-3 or TRBV12-4 and TRBJ1-2, with D unresolved. V lost 10 bases and J 8 bases, leaving 20 bases between the germline ends. The CDR3 has 13 amino acids. The CDR3: CAIQPGGFRGYTF. The CDR3 nucleotides are TGTGCCATCCAACCTGGCGGGTTTAGGGGCTACACCTTC.

The chain employs TRBV27 and TRBJ2-3; perhaps TRBD2 as D (5 bases). Per the germline V gene, CDR1 is MNHEY and CDR2 is SMNVEV (reference sequence). V dropped 4 bases and J dropped 2 bases, with 10 bases sitting between them. There are 14 residues in the CDR3. The chain's CDR3 is CASSSGFATDTQYF. The CDR3 bases are TGTGCCAGCAGTTCGGGATTCGCCACAGATACGCAGTATTTT.

The table lists this clonotype with a few counts. V is TRBV21-1 and J is TRBJ1-4; no check of the table's D call, TRBD1, against the DNA was made. TRBV21-1 is noted as a pseudogene. This CDR3 contains 15 residues. CDR3 amino acids: CASSADPRGGEKLFF. DNA of the CDR3: TGTGCCAGCAGCGCCGACCCAAGGGGCGGTGAAAAACTGTTTTTT.

The chain carries TRBV5-5 and TRBJ1-5, with D unresolved. CDR1 SGHKS and CDR2 YYEKEE come from the germline V gene (reference sequence). The ends were cut back, 2 bases at V and 8 bases at J, with 14 bases in the middle. The CDR3 contains 14 residues. CDR3 sequence reads: CASSFIGNSKPQHF. DNA of the CDR3: TGTGCCAGCAGCTTTATAGGGAACAGCAAGCCCCAGCATTTT. The full variable domain, its missing parts supplied by reference TRBV5-5 and TRBJ1-5, is DAGVTQSPTHLIKTRGQQVTLRCSPISGHKSVSWYQQVLGQGPQFIFQYYEKEERGRGNFPDRFSARQFPNYSSELNVNALLLGDSALYLCASSFIGNSKPQHFGDGTRLSIL.

The CDR3 DNA sequence: TGTGCCAGCAGTCTACAGGGGCCGCTTCCCAGCCAGCATTTT. Its translation is CASSLQGPLPSQHF. The chain couples TRBV6-6 to TRBJ1-5, with TRBD1 matching 7 bases. After removal of 5 bases from V and 12 bases from J, the junction contained 13 bases not matched to a gene. Germline CDR1 is MNHNY and CDR2 is SVGAGI (reference sequence). CDR3 length: 14 residues.

This clonotype appeared a few times. V is TRBV20-1 and J is TRBJ1-4, with 10 bases aligning to TRBD1. Germline V gene sequence: CDR1 DFQATT, CDR2 SNEGSKA (reference sequence). J lost 6 bases, V lost 0 bases, and 1 base had no gene match. The CDR3 loop spans 14 amino acids. CDR3 sequence reads: CSARDGTGDEKLFF. CDR3 in DNA: TGCAGTGCTAGAGACGGGACAGGGGATGAAAAACTGTTTTTT.

This rearrangement joins TRBV5-5 to TRBJ2-1; 8 bases fit TRBD1. Germline CDR1 is SGHKS and CDR2 is YYEKEE (reference sequence). There are 18 residues in the CDR3. V lost 4 bases and J lost 0; bases outside the gene matches: 12. CDR3 DNA sequence: TGTGCCAGCAGCCTTTATCCCCCCGGGACAGGCTCCTACAATGAGCAGTTCTTC. Its protein is CASSLYPPGTGSYNEQFF.